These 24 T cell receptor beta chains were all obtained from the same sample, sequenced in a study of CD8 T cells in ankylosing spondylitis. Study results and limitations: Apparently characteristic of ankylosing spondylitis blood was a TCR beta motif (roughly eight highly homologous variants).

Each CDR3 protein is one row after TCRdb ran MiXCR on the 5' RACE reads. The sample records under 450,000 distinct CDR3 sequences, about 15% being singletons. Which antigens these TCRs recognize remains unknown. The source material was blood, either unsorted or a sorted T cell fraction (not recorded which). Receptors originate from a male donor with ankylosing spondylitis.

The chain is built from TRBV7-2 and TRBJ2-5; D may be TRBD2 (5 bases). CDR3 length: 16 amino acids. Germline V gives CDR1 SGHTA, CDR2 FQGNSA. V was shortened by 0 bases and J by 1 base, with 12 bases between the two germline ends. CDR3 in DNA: TGTGCCAGCAGCTTAGCTGTAAGCGGCGGCCAAGAGACCCAGTACTTC. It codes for CASSLAVSGGQETQYF.

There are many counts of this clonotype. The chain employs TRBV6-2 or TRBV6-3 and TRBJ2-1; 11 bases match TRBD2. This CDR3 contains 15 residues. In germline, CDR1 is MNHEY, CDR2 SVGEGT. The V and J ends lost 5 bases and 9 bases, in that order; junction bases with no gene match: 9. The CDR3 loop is CASSLGASGRSEQFF. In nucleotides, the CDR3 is TGTGCCAGCAGTCTGGGAGCTAGCGGGAGGTCTGAGCAGTTCTTC.

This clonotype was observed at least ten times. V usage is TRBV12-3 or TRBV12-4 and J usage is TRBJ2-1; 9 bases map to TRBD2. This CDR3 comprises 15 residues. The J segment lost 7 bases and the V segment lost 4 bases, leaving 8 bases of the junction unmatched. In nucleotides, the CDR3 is TGTGCCAGCAGTTCACCGGGACTAGCATTGAATGAGCAGTTCTTC. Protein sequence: CASSSPGLALNEQFF.

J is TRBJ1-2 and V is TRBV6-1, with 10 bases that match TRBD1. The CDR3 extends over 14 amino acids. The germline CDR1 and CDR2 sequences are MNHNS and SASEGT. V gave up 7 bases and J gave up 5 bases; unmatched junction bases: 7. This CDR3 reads CASKGTGVKYGYTF. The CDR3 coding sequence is TGTGCCAGCAAGGGGACAGGGGTAAAATATGGCTACACCTTC.

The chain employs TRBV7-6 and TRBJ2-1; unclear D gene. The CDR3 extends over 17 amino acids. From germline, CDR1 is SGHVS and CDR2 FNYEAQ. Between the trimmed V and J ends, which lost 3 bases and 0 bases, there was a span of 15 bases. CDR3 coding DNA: TGTGCCAGCAGCTTCTTAAGTGTCGGTAGCTCCTACAATGAGCAGTTCTTC. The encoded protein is CASSFLSVGSSYNEQFF.

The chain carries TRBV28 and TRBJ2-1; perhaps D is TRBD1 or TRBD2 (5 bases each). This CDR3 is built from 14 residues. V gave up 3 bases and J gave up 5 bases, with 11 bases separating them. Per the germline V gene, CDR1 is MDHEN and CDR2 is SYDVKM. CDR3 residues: CASSLGPPNNEQFF. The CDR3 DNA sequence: TGTGCCAGCAGTTTGGGACCACCCAACAATGAGCAGTTCTTC.

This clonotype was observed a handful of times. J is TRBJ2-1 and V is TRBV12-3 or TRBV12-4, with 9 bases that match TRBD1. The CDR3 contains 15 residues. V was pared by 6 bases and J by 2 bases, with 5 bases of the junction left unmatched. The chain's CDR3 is CASSRQGGAYNEQFF. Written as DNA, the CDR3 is TGTGCCAGCAGCCGACAGGGGGGAGCCTACAATGAGCAGTTCTTC.

Here the CDR3 reads CASSPTTGVGNTIYF. The CDR3 nucleotides read TGTGCCAGCAGCCCAACGACAGGGGTCGGAAACACCATATATTTT. This sequence joins TRBV7-2 and TRBJ1-3, with 8 positions matching TRBD1. This CDR3 has 15 residues. Germline CDR1 reads SGHTA; CDR2 reads FQGNSA. V was pared by 5 bases and J by 4 bases, with 7 bases of the junction left unmatched.

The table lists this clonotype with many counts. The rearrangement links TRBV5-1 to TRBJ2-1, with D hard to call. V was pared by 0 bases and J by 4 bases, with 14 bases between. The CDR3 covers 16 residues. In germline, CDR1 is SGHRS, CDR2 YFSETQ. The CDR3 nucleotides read TGCGCCAGCAGCTTGGCCCTTGGTAGCAGTTACAATGAGCAGTTCTTC. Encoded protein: CASSLALGSSYNEQFF. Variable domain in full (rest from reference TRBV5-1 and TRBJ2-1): KAGVTQTPRYLIKTRGQQVTLSCSPISGHRSVSWYQQTPGQGLQFLFEYFSETQRNKGNFPGRFSGRQFSNSRSEMNVSTLELGDSALYLCASSLALGSSYNEQFFGPGTRLTVL.

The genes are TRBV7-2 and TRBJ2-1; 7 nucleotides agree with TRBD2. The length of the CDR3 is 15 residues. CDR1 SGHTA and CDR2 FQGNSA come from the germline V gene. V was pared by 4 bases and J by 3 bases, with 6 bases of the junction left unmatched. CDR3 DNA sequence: TGTGCCAGCAGCTCGGGGAGCGGGGACTACAATGAGCAGTTCTTC. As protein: CASSSGSGDYNEQFF. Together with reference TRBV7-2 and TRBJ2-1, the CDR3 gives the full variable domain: GAGVSQSPSNKVTEKGKDVELRCDPISGHTALYWYRQSLGQGLEFLIYFQGNSAPDKSGLPSDRFSAERTGGSVSTLTIQRTQQEDSAVYLCASSSGSGDYNEQFFGPGTRLTVL.

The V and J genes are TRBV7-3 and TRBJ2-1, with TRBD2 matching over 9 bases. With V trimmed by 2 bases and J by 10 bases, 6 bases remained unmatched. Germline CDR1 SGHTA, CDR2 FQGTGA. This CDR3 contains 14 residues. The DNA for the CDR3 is TGTGCCAGCAGCTTAGGCGGGGGGGCCTTGGAGCAGTTCTTC. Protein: CASSLGGGALEQFF.

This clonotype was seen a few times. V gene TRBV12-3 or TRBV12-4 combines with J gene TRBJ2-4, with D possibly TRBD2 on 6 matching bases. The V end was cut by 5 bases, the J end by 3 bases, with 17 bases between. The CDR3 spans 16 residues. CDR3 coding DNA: TGTGCCAGCAGTCCGGGACTGGACGTAGTCAAAAACATTCAGTACTTC. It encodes CASSPGLDVVKNIQYF.

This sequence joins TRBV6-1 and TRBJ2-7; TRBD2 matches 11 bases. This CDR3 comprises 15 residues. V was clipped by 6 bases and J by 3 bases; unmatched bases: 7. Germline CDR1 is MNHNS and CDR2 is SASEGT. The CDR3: CASSQVAGGIYEQYF. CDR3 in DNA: TGTGCCAGCAGCCAAGTAGCGGGGGGGATCTACGAGCAGTACTTC.

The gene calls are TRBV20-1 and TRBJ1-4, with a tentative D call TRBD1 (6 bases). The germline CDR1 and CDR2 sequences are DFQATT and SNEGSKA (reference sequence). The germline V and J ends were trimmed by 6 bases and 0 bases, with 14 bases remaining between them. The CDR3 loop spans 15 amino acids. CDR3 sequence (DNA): TGCAGTGCCCAGGGGAAAGATTCAACTAATGAAAAACTGTTTTTT. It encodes CSAQGKDSTNEKLFF.

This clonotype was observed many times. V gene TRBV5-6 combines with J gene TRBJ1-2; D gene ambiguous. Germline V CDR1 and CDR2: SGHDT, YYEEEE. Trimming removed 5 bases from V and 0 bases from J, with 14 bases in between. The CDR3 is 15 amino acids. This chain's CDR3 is CASRRRAGTNYGYTF. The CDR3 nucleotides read TGTGCCAGCAGGAGGCGGGCGGGAACTAACTATGGCTACACCTTC.

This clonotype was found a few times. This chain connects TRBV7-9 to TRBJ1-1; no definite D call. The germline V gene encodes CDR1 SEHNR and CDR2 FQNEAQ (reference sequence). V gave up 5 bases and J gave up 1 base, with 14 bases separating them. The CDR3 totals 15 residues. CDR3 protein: CASSRELVKNTEAFF. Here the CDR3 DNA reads TGTGCCAGCAGCCGCGAGCTGGTTAAGAACACTGAAGCTTTCTTT.

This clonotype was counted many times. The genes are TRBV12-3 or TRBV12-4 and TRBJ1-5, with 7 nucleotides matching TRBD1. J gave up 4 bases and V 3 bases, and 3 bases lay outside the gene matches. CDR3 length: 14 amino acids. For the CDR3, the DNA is TGTGCCAGCAGTTTCGGGACAGAGAATCAGCCCCAGCATTTT. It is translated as CASSFGTENQPQHF.

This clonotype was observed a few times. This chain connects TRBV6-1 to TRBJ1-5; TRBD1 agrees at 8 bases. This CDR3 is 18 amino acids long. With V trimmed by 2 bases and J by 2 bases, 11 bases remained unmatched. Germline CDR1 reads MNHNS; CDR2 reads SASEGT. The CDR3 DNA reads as TGTGCCAGCAGTGAAAGGGGCCAGGGGGCGGGCGGCAATCAGCCCCAGCATTTT. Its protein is CASSERGQGAGGNQPQHF.

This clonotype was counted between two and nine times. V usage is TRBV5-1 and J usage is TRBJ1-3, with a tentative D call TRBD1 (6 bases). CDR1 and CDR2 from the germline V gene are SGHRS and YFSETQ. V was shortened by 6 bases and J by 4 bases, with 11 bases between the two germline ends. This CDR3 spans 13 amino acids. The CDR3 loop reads CASTTGRGNTIYF. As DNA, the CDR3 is TGCGCCAGCACGACAGGACGGGGAAACACCATATATTTT.

For the CDR3, the DNA is TGTGCCAGCAGCTGGGGGGGGCCGTGGGATACGCAGTATTTT. Translation gives CASSWGGPWDTQYF. The chain combines TRBV6-2 or TRBV6-3 with TRBJ2-3, with D maybe TRBD2 (7 bases). This CDR3 spans 14 amino acids. V gave up 6 bases and J gave up 6 bases, with 16 bases separating them. The germline CDR1 and CDR2 sequences are MNHEY and SVGEGT.

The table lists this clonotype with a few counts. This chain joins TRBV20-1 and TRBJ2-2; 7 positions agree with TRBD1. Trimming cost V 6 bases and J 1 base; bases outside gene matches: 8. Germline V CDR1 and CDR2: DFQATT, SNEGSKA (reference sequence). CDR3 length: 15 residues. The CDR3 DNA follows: TGCAGTGCGCCGATAGGGGGCCTGAACACCGGGGAGCTGTTTTTT. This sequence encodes CSAPIGGLNTGELFF.

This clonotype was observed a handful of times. This chain's CDR3 is CASSRQMSGSTTGELFF. Here the CDR3 DNA reads TGCGCCAGCAGTCGTCAGATGAGCGGGAGCACAACCGGGGAGCTGTTTTTT. The chain links TRBV4-1 to TRBJ2-2, with 8 bases matching TRBD2. Trimming took 6 bases from V and 5 from J; bases not matched to a gene: 14. The CDR3 is made up of 17 amino acids. The germline gives CDR1 MGHRA, CDR2 YSYEKL.

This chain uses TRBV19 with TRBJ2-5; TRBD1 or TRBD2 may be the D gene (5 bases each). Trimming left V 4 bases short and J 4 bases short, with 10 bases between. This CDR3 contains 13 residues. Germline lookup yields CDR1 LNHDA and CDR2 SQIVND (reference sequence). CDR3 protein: CASSRDLRETQYF. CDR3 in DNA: TGTGCCAGTAGTAGGGACCTCCGAGAGACCCAGTACTTC.

CDR3 loop: CASSLGQREDTDTQYF. CDR3 nucleotides: TGTGCCAGCAGCTTAGGCCAGCGGGAGGACACAGATACGCAGTATTTT. The V gene is TRBV7-2, the J gene TRBJ2-3; 9 positions match TRBD2. The V gene end was trimmed by 1 base and the J gene end by 2 bases; junction bases not matched to a gene: 4. CDR1 and CDR2 (germline): SGHTA, FQGNSA. The CDR3 length is 16 residues.